These 28 T cell receptor beta chains were sequenced from one sample in a study of cytomegalovirus exposure and HLA in healthy donors. The PCR had 60 Vbeta and 13 Jbeta primers. Data came from immunoSEQ multiplex PCR; TCRdb stores just in-frame clones and leaves some out. Of 150,000 to 200,000 clones listed, approximately 83% are singletons. Sequencing input: PBMCs. These TCRs come from a man younger than 35 in good health and CMV-seropositive.

The genes are TRBV6-5 and TRBJ1-2; D unresolved. V gave up 2 bases and J gave up 7 bases, with 17 bases separating them. The CDR3 totals 15 residues. Germline CDR1 reads MNHEY; CDR2 reads SVGAGI. The chain's CDR3 is CASSYGEIDWSGYTF. The CDR3 DNA reads as TGTGCCAGCAGTTACGGAGAGATTGACTGGAGTGGCTACACCTTC.

The chain employs TRBV2 and TRBJ2-2; D remains unclear. Between the trimmed V and J ends, which lost 6 bases and 5 bases, there was a span of 10 bases. Germline V CDR1 and CDR2: SNHLY, FYNNEI. CDR3 length: 13 amino acids. In DNA form, the CDR3 reads TGTGCCAGCAGACTACTCGAAACCGGGGAGCTGTTTTTT. Encoded protein: CASRLLETGELFF. Together with reference TRBV2 and TRBJ2-2, the CDR3 gives the full variable domain: EPEVTQTPSHQVTQMGQEVILRCVPISNHLYFYWYRQILGQKVEFLVSFYNNEISEKSEIFDDQFSVERPDGSNFTLKIRSTKLEDSAMYFCASRLLETGELFFGEGSRLTVL.

The chain couples TRBV19 to TRBJ2-7, with a weak D call TRBD1 (6 bases). Trimming removed 1 base at V and 2 bases at J, with 9 bases between. The CDR3 is 14 amino acids. In germline, CDR1 is LNHDA, CDR2 SQIVND (reference sequence). The CDR3 DNA is TGTGCCAGTAGTATAGTAGACAGGACCTACGAGCAGTACTTC. Its translation is CASSIVDRTYEQYF.

The chain combines TRBV11-2 with TRBJ2-7, with D possibly being TRBD1 (6 bases). Trimming removed 6 bases at V and 5 bases at J, with 14 bases between. Germline V gene data show CDR1 as SGHAT and CDR2 as FQNNGV. This CDR3 has 13 residues. CDR3 residues: CASRLTGKHEQYF. For the CDR3, the DNA is TGTGCCAGCAGACTTACAGGGAAACACGAGCAGTACTTC.

The V call is TRBV7-2, the J call TRBJ2-1; the match to TRBD1 covers 7 bases. V was clipped by 0 bases and J by 4 bases; unmatched bases: 9. The V gene's germline CDR1 is SGHTA and CDR2 FQGNSA. CDR3 length: 17 residues. CDR3 amino acids: CASSLAYRGRRYNEQFF. In DNA, the CDR3 is TGTGCCAGCAGCTTAGCGTACAGGGGCAGAAGGTACAATGAGCAGTTCTTC.

Comment on this clone: The junction does not match germline at one end; this may be a read error. CDR3 in amino acids: CASSDRGDYTYTQYF. CDR3 coding DNA: TGCGCCAGCAGTGACCGGGGGGATTACACATATACGCAGTATTTT. V is TRBV10-1 and J is TRBJ2-3, with 7 bases fitting TRBD2. Germline V lookup: CDR1 WNHNN, CDR2 SYGVQD (reference sequence). This CDR3 spans 15 amino acids.

CDR3 coding DNA: TGTGCCTGGATAAGGGGCACTGAAGCTTTCTTT. Its protein product is CAWIRGTEAFF. The J gene is TRBJ1-1, the V gene TRBV30; tentative D call: TRBD1 (5 bases). The CDR3 extends over 11 amino acids. Germline V gene sequence: CDR1 GTSNPN, CDR2 SVGIG (reference sequence). Deletions cut 4 bases from V and 4 bases from J, with 7 bases between.

The chain carries TRBV12-5 and TRBJ2-3; TRBD2 matches at 7 bases. V lost 5 bases and J lost 0; bases outside the gene matches: 14. The CDR3 contains 18 residues. CDR1 and CDR2 from the germline V gene are LGHNT and FRNRAP. CDR3 coding DNA: TGTGCTAGTGGTCGGGGAGGGCGAAAGAAGGAGAGCACAGATACGCAGTATTTT. It specifies CASGRGGRKKESTDTQYF.

V gene TRBV25-1 combines with J gene TRBJ2-3; D is perhaps TRBD2 (5 bases). Trimming took 4 bases from V and 4 from J, leaving 15 bases between them. CDR1 and CDR2 (germline): MGHDK, SYGVNS. This CDR3 spans 15 amino acids. CDR3 nucleotide sequence: TGTGCCAGCAGTGTACTCGGGGATCCCTCAGATACGCAGTATTTT. This gives the protein CASSVLGDPSDTQYF.

The chain recombines TRBV7-9 with TRBJ2-5; D is unclear. The J call is in doubt because the DNA end fits TRBJ2-7 better. This CDR3 spans 14 amino acids. Germline V lookup: CDR1 SEHNR, CDR2 FQNEAQ (reference sequence). The CDR3 region has the DNA TGTGCCAGCAGCTTAGAGATGAGAGCCTACGAGCAGTACTTC. Protein: CASSLEMRAYEQYF.

This chain connects TRBV4-3 to TRBJ2-2; 15 bases map to TRBD2. CDR1 and CDR2 from the germline V gene are LGHNA and YSLEER. V was pared by 0 bases and J by 4 bases, with 3 bases of the junction left unmatched. The CDR3 length is 18 residues. Here the CDR3 DNA reads TGCGCCAGCAGCCAAGACGGACTAGCGGGGGGGGGCACCGGGGAGCTGTTTTTT. Its protein product is CASSQDGLAGGGTGELFF.

Comments on this clone: The junction shows a germline mismatch at one end, possibly a read error. The V and J genes are TRBV7-9 and TRBJ1-1; tentative D call: TRBD1 (5 bases). Germline lookup yields CDR1 SEHNR and CDR2 FQNEAQ (reference sequence). This CDR3 is built from 13 residues. Here the CDR3 DNA reads TGTTCCAGCAGCTCCCAGGGAGGCACTGAAGCTTTCTTT. Translation: CSSSSQGGTEAFF.

This clone was recorded once. Other DNA sequences in this sample translate to the same CDR3. The V and J genes are TRBV9 and TRBJ2-1; 11 nucleotides align to TRBD2. Trimming cost V 0 bases and J 4 bases; bases outside gene matches: 3. Germline CDR1 SGDLS, CDR2 YYNGEE. The CDR3 has 16 amino acids. The CDR3 loop reads CASSVGLAGGYNEQFF. The CDR3 nucleotides read TGTGCCAGCAGCGTAGGCCTAGCGGGGGGTTACAATGAGCAGTTCTTC.

This clone was observed a single time. V is TRBV11-2 and J is TRBJ2-5, with a possible D match to TRBD2 (6 bases). CDR1 and CDR2 from the germline V gene are SGHAT and FQNNGV. Trimming removed 5 bases from V and 4 bases from J, with 23 bases in between. The CDR3 loop spans 17 amino acids. The CDR3 bases are TGTGCCAGCAGCCTAGGTTCTTTGGGGGGTTTTCGAGAGACCCAGTACTTC. It yields the protein CASSLGSLGGFRETQYF.

The J gene is TRBJ2-5, the V gene TRBV6-1; 7 positions match TRBD2. The CDR3 runs to 14 residues. The V gene end was trimmed by 4 bases and the J gene end by 2 bases; junction bases not matched to a gene: 4. Per the germline V gene, CDR1 is MNHNS and CDR2 is SASEGT. The CDR3: CASSAWRGQETQYF. The CDR3 DNA is TGTGCCAGCAGTGCTTGGCGGGGGCAAGAGACCCAGTACTTC.

The chain uses TRBV7-9 and TRBJ2-5; tentative D call: TRBD2 (6 bases). The CDR3 consists of 15 residues. The ends were cut back, 5 bases at V and 2 bases at J, with 15 bases in the middle. CDR1 is SEHNR, CDR2 FQNEAQ, per germline (reference sequence). This CDR3 is CASSLLEGPQETQYF. CDR3 sequence (DNA): TGTGCCAGCAGCCTACTGGAGGGGCCACAAGAGACCCAGTACTTC.

This chain links TRBV9 with TRBJ2-1; 9 bases are shared with TRBD2. Germline V CDR1 and CDR2: SGDLS, YYNGEE. The CDR3 loop spans 15 amino acids. J was trimmed by 4 bases and V by 4 bases; bases with no gene match: 6. CDR3: CASSPGSGGYNEQFF. For the CDR3, the DNA is TGTGCCAGCAGCCCTGGTAGCGGGGGATACAATGAGCAGTTCTTC.

CDR3 nucleotides: TGTGCCAGCAGTCTAGCGGGGGGCTCCTACGAGCAGTACTTC. Encoded protein: CASSLAGGSYEQYF. The chain joins TRBV6-5 to TRBJ2-7, with 11 bases fitting TRBD2. Per the germline V gene, CDR1 is MNHEY and CDR2 is SVGAGI. The CDR3 contains 14 residues. The J segment lost 0 bases and the V segment lost 5 bases, leaving 0 bases of the junction unmatched.

This chain connects TRBV2 to TRBJ2-2; D unclear. The CDR3 loop spans 14 amino acids. V lost 7 bases and J 1 base, leaving 10 bases between the germline ends. The germline CDR1 and CDR2 sequences are SNHLY and FYNNEI. CDR3 amino acids: CASKLVLNTGELFF. DNA for the CDR3: TGTGCCAGCAAGCTGGTTTTGAACACCGGGGAGCTGTTTTTT.

The J gene is TRBJ1-6, the V gene TRBV10-3, with a weak D call TRBD1 (5 bases). Between the trimmed V and J ends, which lost 2 bases and 15 bases, there was a span of 14 bases. The CDR3 contains 13 residues. Germline-derived CDR1 and CDR2 are ENHRY and SYGVKD. The chain's CDR3 is CAISEPHPDSLHF. In nucleotides, the CDR3 is TGTGCCATCAGTGAGCCCCACCCTGACAGCCTCCACTTT.

This clone came up once. The genes are TRBV27 and TRBJ2-7, with 10 bases that match TRBD2. The CDR3 runs to 14 residues. Germline-derived CDR1 and CDR2 are MNHEY and SMNVEV (reference sequence). Germline trimming cut 6 bases from V and 4 bases from J; bases unmatched to any gene: 6. The CDR3 DNA reads TGTGCCAGCAGGCGTAGCGGGGGGTCATACGAGCAGTACTTC. Protein product: CASRRSGGSYEQYF.

The chain recombines TRBV14 with TRBJ1-2, with D unclear. CDR3 size: 15 residues. V lost 0 bases and J 6 bases, leaving 14 bases between the germline ends. Germline V gives CDR1 SGHDN, CDR2 FVKESK. CDR3 DNA: TGTGCCAGCAGCCAAGATGATACGGGATCCGATGGCTACACCTTC. Translated: CASSQDDTGSDGYTF.

The rearrangement joins TRBV2 to TRBJ2-2; D possibly corresponds to TRBD1 (5 bases). Trimming left V 10 bases short and J 3 bases short, with 21 bases between. The CDR3 totals 16 residues. Germline V gene lookup returns CDR1 SNHLY and CDR2 FYNNEI. For the CDR3, the DNA is TGTGCCAACAACAACCGCCGTACCAGGGACACCGGGGAGCTGTTTTTT. Translating gives CANNNRRTRDTGELFF.

The V gene is TRBV15, the J gene TRBJ2-2; 15 bases fit TRBD2. The CDR3 sequence is 19 residues long. Germline-derived CDR1 and CDR2 are LNHNV and YYDKDF (reference sequence). V trimming: 4 bases; J trimming: 0 bases; junction bases outside the gene matches: 6. In DNA, the CDR3 is TGTGCCACCAGCATTCCGGGACTAGCGGGGGGAACGAACACCGGGGAGCTGTTTTTT. It translates to CATSIPGLAGGTNTGELFF.

The sample holds one count of this clone. The CDR3 nucleotides are TGTGCCATCAGTGAAGGTTTCGGGGCAGGGGGAACCTACGAGCAGTACTTC. Its translation is CAISEGFGAGGTYEQYF. This chain connects TRBV10-3 to TRBJ2-7; 7 positions match TRBD1. The length of the CDR3 is 17 residues. Trimming cost V 3 bases and J 2 bases; bases outside gene matches: 13. Germline values: CDR1 ENHRY, CDR2 SYGVKD.

This chain links TRBV27 with TRBJ2-2, with 7 bases fitting TRBD2. The germline V gene encodes CDR1 MNHEY and CDR2 SMNVEV (reference sequence). The V and J ends lost 3 bases and 6 bases, in that order; junction bases with no gene match: 7. The CDR3 consists of 15 residues. The chain's CDR3 is CASSFYGGKAGELFF. In DNA form, the CDR3 reads TGTGCCAGCAGTTTTTACGGGGGGAAGGCCGGGGAGCTGTTTTTT.

V gene TRBV5-1 combines with J gene TRBJ1-3; D not resolved. Germline V gene sequence: CDR1 SGHRS, CDR2 YFSETQ. V gave up 0 bases and J gave up 4 bases, with 11 bases separating them. This CDR3 is 15 amino acids long. This chain's CDR3 is CASSLDSARGNTIYF. DNA for the CDR3: TGCGCCAGCAGCTTGGACTCTGCGAGAGGAAACACCATATATTTT.

The chain carries TRBV5-1 and TRBJ2-3; 9 bases fit TRBD1. The length of the CDR3 is 15 residues. The V gene end was trimmed by 3 bases and the J gene end by 1 base; junction bases not matched to a gene: 3. Germline V gene lookup returns CDR1 SGHRS and CDR2 YFSETQ. The chain's CDR3 is CASSWGQGGTDTQYF. CDR3 DNA sequence: TGCGCCAGCAGCTGGGGACAGGGTGGCACAGATACGCAGTATTTT.